This T cell receptor (beta chain) was obtained from a study of blood T cell repertoires in COVID-19 (dated by TCRdb to the early 2020s). Looking at the study overall: The collaborator samples originated in the United States, Italy and Spain and spanned the acute and convalescent phases of COVID-19. The prospective study material was composed of cDNA or gDNA derived from T cells, B-cell-depleted T cells, or PBMCs. Subjects who had been exposed to COVID-19, were actively infected with it, or had recovered from it provided the deeply sampled blood TCRbeta repertoires that made up the dataset. The repertoires were released in a freely available public database meant as a resource for research on the immune response to SARS-CoV-2. The samples were drawn from two sources: the first 160 participants of the ongoing ImmuneRACE study, and over 1,000 subjects contributed by 6 global collaborators. The sample metadata nearly always contained a de-identified subject ID, COVID-19 status, age in years and sex. Where available, HLA class I and class II types were obtained from metadata supplied by the sample provider rather than from assay-based typing.

From the cysteine through the phenylalanine, the CDR3 covers 19 amino acids. Left in the record is the CDR3 DNA by itself, 57 bases read in frame from the first base. In the prospective study, participants were about 18 to 90 years old, resided in about 25 geographic areas of the United States, and were enrolled through a virtual design. In the prospective study, participants were assigned to cohorts based on the clinical history participants reported in a screening survey and a study questionnaire. In the prospective study, mobile phlebotomists collected whole blood, serum and a nasopharyngeal or oropharyngeal swab from each participant. Prospective study participants could optionally give additional blood draws and questionnaires over an approximately two-month period. Before DNA extraction, prospective study blood samples were shipped either frozen or at room temperature. The investigation overall reported the following: The quantity of clinical and demographic metadata differed by source and by participant and was supplied without curation.

A remark on this clone: Its antigen is currently not known. The sample holds no much larger clone one base away, and base qualities are not on file.

TCRbeta CDR3 regions were amplified from genomic DNA using the immunoSEQ Assay, a bias-controlled multiplex PCR. As for the original processing: The number of nucleated cells in each sample was estimated by amplification of reference gene primers within the assay. Sequence reads were collapsed and filtered to measure the absolute abundance of every unique TCRbeta CDR3 rearrangement. For each sample, productive Simpson clonality was calculated by taking the square root of Simpson's diversity index across productive rearrangements. The clones in this table, taken by TCRdb from immuneACCESS, are in-frame only. Not every clone is retained; where verified, under half of the shortfall comes from an unresolved V gene, and the cause of the rest is unknown. For V, J and clone size, that table is used; D and trimming come from the DNA. For this sample the table gives fewer than 350,000 clones, of which 85% to 90% were detected only once. About 1.5% of the sample rests with the top ten.

The sequence joins TRBV12-1 to TRBJ2-1; the D call in the table, TRBD2, was not verified against the DNA. TRBV12-1 counts as a pseudogene. Sequenced input: PBMCs or T cells enriched from blood (not recorded which). The sequence was collected from a woman between 18 and 29 years old with acute COVID-19. The CDR3 here reads CASSSPGWETSGRANEQFF. The DNA reads TGTGCCAGCAGCTCCCCCGGGTGGGAGACTAGCGGGAGGGCCAATGAGCAGTTCTTC.